This T cell receptor beta chain was recorded in a study of OX40 agonist ivuxolimab in advanced cancers. General study points: Clonal expansion among partial responders at 0.1-3.0 mg/kg ranked near the lowest. At doses 0.1 to 3.0 mg/kg, CD4+ and CD8+ clones expanded.

To note about this clone: Its antigen is unidentified.

Germline lookup yields CDR1 SGHVS and CDR2 FQNEAQ. Trimming at V came to 4 bases and at J to 2 bases, leaving 5 bases not matched to a gene. The CDR3 is 16 residues long. The protocol was immunoSEQ multiplex PCR, while the TCRdb copy is restricted to in-frame clones and leaves out a portion. The sample carries over 90,000 clones, 90% recorded once. The TCR sequence derives from an adult with an advanced solid tumor such as melanoma, head and neck, liver or kidney cancer. The V call is TRBV7-8, the J call TRBJ2-1; 10 nucleotides line up with TRBD2. Material: CD4+ or CD8+ T cells sorted from blood, obtained in a trial of the OX40 agonist ivuxolimab. In DNA, the CDR3 is TGTGCCAGCAGCTCGACCGGGACTAGCGCCTACAATGAGCAGTTCTTC. This gives the protein CASSSTGTSAYNEQFF.